These 7 T cell receptor beta chains originate from one sample sequenced in a study of shared clonotypes between healthy human individuals. Libraries were prepared by immunoSEQ multiplex PCR; TCRdb keeps only in-frame clonotypes and omits some of them. The data show roughly 400,000 clones, with about 96% seen just once and 0.32% held by the top ten. The sequenced sample was memory CD8+ T cells sorted from blood. Subset specified: CD45RO+ cells pooled with CCR7-negative TemRA cells. The source of these receptors is a man aged 25 to 40 in good health.

V usage is TRBV6-5 and J usage is TRBJ1-1, with 7 bases that match TRBD1. From germline, CDR1 is MNHEY and CDR2 SVGAGI. The CDR3 covers 13 residues. The trim removed 6 bases at V and 5 bases at J, leaving 6 bases unmatched. The CDR3: CASRGTGDTEAFF. CDR3 nucleotide sequence: TGTGCCAGCAGGGGCACAGGGGATACTGAAGCTTTCTTT.

This rearrangement joins TRBV27 to TRBJ2-2, with D possibly matching TRBD1 (6 bases). With 7 bases removed from V and 0 bases from J, the gap between germline ends came to 15 bases. CDR3 length: 16 residues. Germline CDR1 is MNHEY and CDR2 is SMNVEV (reference sequence). The CDR3 region has the DNA TGTGCCAGCACCTTGAGGACAGCTTCGAACACCGGGGAGCTGTTTTTT. Amino acids: CASTLRTASNTGELFF.

V is TRBV5-1 and J is TRBJ2-7, with D uncertain. Germline V gene sequence: CDR1 SGHRS, CDR2 YFSETQ. This CDR3 region has 16 residues. The V end was cut by 0 bases, the J end by 1 base, with 14 bases between. CDR3 in DNA: TGCGCCAGCAGCTTGGAGTGGGCGGCTCCTTCCTACGAGCAGTACTTC. It is translated as CASSLEWAAPSYEQYF.

The genes are TRBV28 and TRBJ2-7; D gene uncertain. Germline V CDR1 and CDR2: MDHEN, SYDVKM. Trimming cost V 4 bases and J 4 bases, with 17 bases left between them. CDR3 length: 15 residues. The CDR3 coding sequence is TGTGCCAGCAGTTCCGGGTCTGCCTTTTTGTACGAGCAGTACTTC. Protein: CASSSGSAFLYEQYF.

Points on this clone: Germline is not matched at one junction end, which may reflect a read error. V is TRBV7-7 and J is TRBJ1-5; D perhaps matches TRBD1 (5 bases). This CDR3 is built from 13 residues. Germline-derived CDR1 and CDR2 are SSHAT and FNYEAQ (reference sequence). CDR3 bases: TGTGCTAGCAACCGGGACCTCAATCAGCCCCAGCATTTT. It translates to CASNRDLNQPQHF.

This clone was detected only once. The V and J genes are TRBV29-1 and TRBJ2-1, with 8 bases matching TRBD2. Trimming removed 7 bases from V and 7 bases from J; junction bases left unmatched: 3. Germline assignment: CDR1 SQVTM and CDR2 ANQGSEA. This CDR3 is 11 amino acids long. The CDR3 DNA sequence: TGCAGCGAACGGGAGGGGAATGAGCAGTTCTTC. This sequence encodes CSEREGNEQFF.

V and J are TRBV7-2 and TRBJ2-7; D is perhaps TRBD2 (5 bases). This CDR3 has 12 residues. The V gene's germline CDR1 is SGHTA and CDR2 FQGNSA. Trimming pared 7 bases from V and 2 bases from J, leaving 9 bases between. CDR3 DNA sequence: TGTGCCAGCAAGGAGGATACCTACGAGCAGTACTTC. Protein sequence: CASKEDTYEQYF. Full variable domain (outside the CDR3, taken from reference TRBV7-2 and TRBJ2-7): GAGVSQSPSNKVTEKGKDVELRCDPISGHTALYWYRQSLGQGLEFLIYFQGNSAPDKSGLPSDRFSAERTGGSVSTLTIQRTQQEDSAVYLCASKEDTYEQYFGPGTRLTVT.